This paragraph reports one TCR beta chain. Its antigen is still unknown. TCR beta CDR3 regions were amplified from RNA. The HTBI primer set served for first-round RT-PCR of the TCR CDR3. TCRdb redid the calling of the multiplex PCR reads with MiXCR, one entry per CDR3 protein. The sample holds 550,000 to 600,000 distinct CDR3 sequences; about 45% are singletons and the top ten take about 20%. The CDR3 is made up of 14 amino acids. Looked up from germline, CDR1 is SQVTM and CDR2 is ANQGSEA. V lost 5 bases and J lost 8, with 18 bases in between. The sample belongs to a study of T cells in Graves' hyperthyroidism and ophthalmopathy. The study, taken as a whole, reports: The model anticipated ophthalmopathy a median 6.5 months pre-onset.

This sequence originates from an adult woman with Graves' disease, either hyperthyroidism or ophthalmopathy (not recorded which). The source material was peripheral blood or thyroid tissue (not recorded which). V is TRBV29-1 and J is TRBJ1-4, with D tentatively TRBD1 (6 bases). The CDR3 nucleotides read TGCAGCGTTACTGGCGGGGGGCTGGGGGAAAAACTGTTTTTT. As protein: CSVTGGGLGEKLFF. Based on the CDR3 plus reference TRBV29-1 and TRBJ1-4, the full variable domain is SAVISQKPSRDICQRGTSLTIQCQVDSQVTMMFWYRQQPGQSLTLIATANQGSEATYESGFVIDKFPISRPNLTFSTLTVSNMSPEDSSIYLCSVTGGGLGEKLFFGSGTQLSVL.